Listed below are T cell receptor beta chains from one sample, sequenced in a study of OX40 agonist ivuxolimab in advanced cancers. Clones were sequenced by immunoSEQ multiplex PCR, and TCRdb holds only the in-frame ones, with some missing. The data hold roughly 20,000 clones, with 74% observed a single time. The sample in question was CD4+ or CD8+ T cells sorted from blood, obtained in a trial of the OX40 agonist ivuxolimab. The receptors come from an adult with an advanced solid tumor such as melanoma, head and neck, liver or kidney cancer. CDR3s include the opening cysteine and the closing phenylalanine or tryptophan.

J gene	V gene	CDR3 protein
TRBJ2-7	TRBV4-1	CASSQEPRGVSGSYEQYF
TRBJ2-5	TRBV28	CAILTGDETQYF
TRBJ1-1	TRBV28	CASSPLSSDRTREAFF
TRBJ2-7	TRBV28	CASTVAGLRSVYEQYF
TRBJ2-7	TRBV20-1	CSAKETYEQYF
TRBJ2-3	TRBV10-3	CAISESLAGGPGATDTQYF
TRBJ1-3	TRBV6-5	CASRPDPFSGNTIYF
TRBJ1-2	TRBV6-5	CASSYLLNYGYTF
TRBJ2-1	TRBV19	CASRREGHEQFF
TRBJ1-5	TRBV28	CAISAEPGRRNQPQHF
TRBJ1-5	TRBV5-1	CASSLHGTGNQPQHF
TRBJ2-1	TRBV7-6	CASSLQGGLVNEQFF
TRBJ2-3	TRBV4-2	CASSQDLTRTDTQYF
TRBJ2-7	TRBV7-8	CASSLGTDSSYEQYF
TRBJ2-3	TRBV28	CASSSPGGIDTQYF
TRBJ1-1	TRBV29-1	CSVVGGKTEAFF
TRBJ2-2	TRBV7-9	CASSLSPGVTGELFF